The 10 T cell receptor beta chains below come from one sample, sequenced in a study of blood T cell repertoires in COVID-19. Sequencing was performed with immunoSEQ multiplex PCR; in TCRdb, only in-frame clones are kept and a portion is missing. In the table there are 100,000 or so clones, around four fifths of which are singletons. Sequenced material: peripheral blood. The origin of the receptors is a man between 45 and 60 years old with active or convalescent COVID-19.

This clone was observed once. This rearrangement joins TRBV6-5 to TRBJ2-7, with 8 positions matching TRBD1. This CDR3 region has 12 residues. With 6 bases clipped from V and 3 bases from J, the junction kept 1 base outside the gene matches. Germline values: CDR1 MNHEY, CDR2 SVGAGI. The CDR3 sequence: CASRTGVYEQYF. CDR3 bases: TGTGCCAGCAGGACAGGGGTCTACGAGCAGTACTTC.

V gene TRBV7-9 combines with J gene TRBJ1-1, with D possibly TRBD1 on 5 matching bases. Germline CDR1 SEHNR, CDR2 FQNEAQ (reference sequence). This CDR3 has 14 amino acids. Trimming removed 2 bases from V and 5 bases from J, with 12 bases in between. This CDR3 reads CASSLQGGETEAFF. The DNA of the CDR3 is TGTGCCAGCAGCTTACAGGGAGGTGAGACTGAAGCTTTCTTT.

This clone has more than one count but fewer than ten. The chain is built from TRBV7-2 and TRBJ2-7, with no clear D. Deletions cut 4 bases from V and 6 bases from J, with 7 bases between. The length of the CDR3 is 11 residues. The V gene's germline CDR1 is SGHTA and CDR2 FQGNSA. In DNA, the CDR3 is TGTGCCAGCAGCTCCCCCGGCGAGCAGTACTTC. It specifies CASSSPGEQYF.

The chain couples TRBV9 to TRBJ2-3; TRBD2 agrees at 9 bases. CDR1 is SGDLS, CDR2 YYNGEE, per germline. The CDR3 loop spans 18 amino acids. After removal of 0 bases from V and 3 bases from J, the junction contained 11 bases not matched to a gene. The CDR3 nucleotides read TGTGCCAGCAGCGTAGCTATTAGCGGGGGAGGGGCGACAGATACGCAGTATTTT. Its protein is CASSVAISGGGATDTQYF.

As to this clone: Mismatch with germline at one junction end may stem from a read error. The rearrangement joins TRBV29-1 to TRBJ2-7, with 7 bases aligning to TRBD1. Germline values: CDR1 SQVTM, CDR2 ANQGSEA. The CDR3 contains 15 residues. CDR3 loop: CSVRRNRDSPYERYF. The CDR3 DNA reads as TGCAGCGTCCGGAGGAACCGGGACAGCCCCTACGAGCGGTACTTC.

J is TRBJ2-1 and V is TRBV11-3; the match to TRBD2 covers 14 bases. Germline V lookup: CDR1 SGHNT, CDR2 YENEEA. The CDR3 covers 15 residues. The ends lost 1 base at V and 14 bases at J; junction bases unmatched: 7. CDR3 coding DNA: TGTGCCAGCAGCTTAGGAGGACTAGCGGGAGGTAACAAGTTCTTC. This sequence encodes CASSLGGLAGGNKFF. The full variable domain, completed using reference TRBV11-3 and TRBJ2-1, is EAGVVQSPRYKIIEKKQPVAFWCNPISGHNTLYWYLQNLGQGPELLIRYENEEAVDDSQLPKDRFSAERLKGVDSTLKIQPAELGDSAVYLCASSLGGLAGGNKFFGPGTRLTVL.

The chain links TRBV2 to TRBJ1-2; 7 bases agree with TRBD1. Germline V gene lookup returns CDR1 SNHLY and CDR2 FYNNEI. The CDR3 is 15 amino acids. V shed 4 bases and J 2 bases; nucleotides not matched to a gene: 7. CDR3: CASSAFRGENYGYTF. The CDR3 bases are TGTGCCAGCAGTGCATTCAGGGGGGAAAACTATGGCTACACCTTC.

This clone was detected only once. The rearrangement links TRBV3-1 (or the pseudogene TRBV3-2) to TRBJ2-3, with D uncertain. V lost 1 base and J lost 6, with 8 bases in between. Germline V CDR1 and CDR2: LGHDT, YNNKEL (reference sequence). CDR3 length: 13 residues. This CDR3 is CASSQVLRDTQYF. CDR3 nucleotides: TGTGCCAGCAGCCAAGTACTCCGGGATACGCAGTATTTT.

The chain recombines TRBV3-1 (or the pseudogene TRBV3-2) with TRBJ2-5, with 11 bases fitting TRBD2. The CDR3 length is 15 residues. CDR1 and CDR2 from the germline V gene are LGHDT and YNNKEL (reference sequence). J was trimmed by 5 bases and V by 1 base; bases with no gene match: 3. The CDR3 protein is CASSQVASGRETQYF. The CDR3, as DNA: TGTGCCAGCAGCCAAGTAGCTAGCGGGAGGGAGACCCAGTACTTC.

This clone has more than one count but fewer than ten. The rearrangement joins TRBV6-5 to TRBJ2-1, with D unclear. The germline V gene has CDR1 MNHEY and CDR2 SVGAGI. Between the trimmed V and J ends, which lost 2 bases and 0 bases, there was a span of 11 bases. The CDR3 contains 16 residues. CDR3 protein: CASSYLGRGSYNEQFF. The CDR3 coding sequence is TGTGCCAGCAGTTACCTGGGTAGAGGCTCCTACAATGAGCAGTTCTTC.